This T cell receptor (beta chain) was sequenced for a study of blood T cell repertoires in COVID-19. Per the original data handling: Reference gene primer amplification in the assay estimated nucleated cell counts. Libraries were prepared by immunoSEQ multiplex PCR; TCRdb keeps only in-frame clonotypes and omits some of them. V and J calls and clone size are given by that table; D and trimming were obtained from the DNA. The sample carries a few hundred thousand clones, approximately 84% recorded once. Trimming shortened V by 6 bases and J by 5 bases, and 29 bases separated the two germline ends. Germline CDR1 reads SGHTS; CDR2 reads YDEGEE. The CDR3 consists of 19 residues. Grouping used clinical history reported by participants in a survey and questionnaire.

The sequenced sample consisted of PBMCs or T cells enriched from blood (not recorded which). The receptor was derived from a man in his thirties or forties who had recovered from COVID-19. This rearrangement joins TRBV5-8 to TRBJ2-2, with D maybe TRBD2 (5 bases). The CDR3: CASIIGSPQRIRGTGELFF. The CDR3 DNA is TGTGCCAGCATTATAGGGTCCCCTCAGCGAATCCGAGGGACCGGGGAGCTGTTTTTT.